These T cell receptor beta chains were read from a single sample in a study of CD8+ T cells in alopecia areata. Sequencing used immunoSEQ multiplex PCR; TCRdb keeps in-frame clones, though not all of them. The sample shows 170,000 or so clones, about 60% of them seen only once. This material consisted of CD8+ T cells sorted from blood, taken at week 24, from a patient treated with tofacitinib. Receptors originate from a human donor with alopecia areata. Both conserved end residues are part of each CDR3. A D gene is named only where the DNA matches it firmly. The size of a clone is reported for some rows only, either as once, few or many, or as a class for expanded clones.

>TRBV2|TRBJ1-6|.|TRBD1
CASRGTGPPHSPLHF
TGTGCCAGCAGAGGGACAGGCCCGCCTCATTCACCCCTCCACTTT
>TRBV9|TRBJ2-7|.|TRBD1
CASSAGQGPIEQYF
TGTGCCAGCAGCGCAGGACAGGGTCCGATCGAGCAGTACTTC
>TRBV15|TRBJ2-3|few|TRBD2
CATSARAGGADTQYF
TGTGCCACCAGCGCCCGAGCGGGGGGGGCCGATACGCAGTATTTT
>TRBV7-2|TRBJ2-3|.|.
CASSPGSDTQYF
TGTGCCAGCAGCCCAGGGTCAGATACGCAGTATTTT
>TRBV18|TRBJ2-1|once|.
CASSAKRNEQFF
TGTGCCAGCTCAGCCAAAAGGAATGAGCAGTTCTTC
>TRBV27|TRBJ2-7|.|.
CASGKYYEQYF
TGTGCCAGCGGAAAATATTACGAGCAGTACTTC
>TRBV5-6|TRBJ2-1|.|.
CASSLGGLAIEQFF
TGTGCCAGCAGCTTGGGGGGCCTCGCAATTGAGCAGTTCTTC
>TRBV7-8|TRBJ2-7|.|.
CASSSENRVNEQYF
TGTGCCAGCAGCTCGGAAAACAGGGTTAACGAGCAGTACTTC
>TRBV15|TRBJ2-7|few|.
CATSNRGHSYEQYF
TGTGCCACCAGCAACCGGGGCCACTCCTACGAGCAGTACTTC
>TRBV5-6|TRBJ1-5|.|.
CASSTRTGYNQPQHF
TGTGCCAGCAGCACTCGGACCGGATACAATCAGCCCCAGCATTTT
>TRBV4-1|TRBJ1-2|once|TRBD1
CASSQVWDRNFLDGYTF
TGCGCCAGCAGCCAAGTCTGGGACAGAAACTTTTTAGATGGCTACACCTTC
>TRBV5-6|TRBJ1-2|few|TRBD1
CASRQGANYGYTF
TGTGCCAGCAGGCAGGGGGCGAACTATGGCTACACCTTC
>TRBV29-1|TRBJ1-1|.|TRBD1
CSVVSWRTTGTGGKKAFF
TGCAGCGTTGTCTCCTGGAGAACCACCGGGACAGGGGGCAAAAAAGCTTTCTTT
>TRBV5-6|TRBJ1-1|.|.
CASSFGRGTEAFF
TGTGCCAGCAGCTTTGGAAGGGGGACTGAAGCTTTCTTT
>TRBV5-1|TRBJ1-1|.|.
CASSFSTTGGTEAFF
TGCGCCAGCAGCTTCTCCACCACTGGCGGTACTGAAGCTTTCTTT
>TRBV14|TRBJ2-7|.|.
CASSQERGPPYEQYF
TGTGCCAGCAGCCAAGAACGGGGGCCCCCCTACGAGCAGTACTTC
>TRBV12-5|TRBJ1-5|.|.
CASGPGTSSRRPQHF
TGTGCTAGTGGCCCGGGGACATCCTCACGACGGCCCCAGCATTTT
>TRBV6-1|TRBJ2-1|.|.
CASSEWGTFYNEQFF
TGTGCCAGCAGTGAATGGGGCACCTTCTACAATGAGCAGTTCTTC
>TRBV19|TRBJ2-1|.|TRBD2
CASSMGGVSYNEQFF
TGTGCCAGTAGTATGGGGGGGGTATCCTACAATGAGCAGTTCTTC
>TRBV5-1|TRBJ2-3|.|TRBD2
CASSLEELAGLDTQYF
TGCGCCAGCAGCTTGGAGGAACTAGCGGGTTTAGATACGCAGTATTTT
>TRBV30|TRBJ2-7|.|TRBD2
CAWSVSSGAYEQYF
TGTGCCTGGAGTGTAAGTAGCGGGGCTTACGAGCAGTACTTC
>TRBV30|TRBJ1-6|once|.
CAWSESQVKYYSPLHF
TGTGCCTGGAGTGAGTCCCAGGTCAAGTATTATTCACCCCTCCACTTT
>TRBV25-1|TRBJ2-1|few|.
CASSELSSIDTYNEQFF
TGTGCCAGCAGTGAATTATCGTCGATAGATACCTACAATGAGCAGTTCTTC
>TRBV2|TRBJ2-5|few|.
CASSEDGNSEETQYF
TGTGCCAGCAGTGAAGACGGGAATAGCGAAGAGACCCAGTACTTC
>TRBV7-9|TRBJ1-1|once|TRBD1
CASSPRTGGADTEAFF
TGTGCCAGCAGCCCCCGCACAGGGGGCGCCGACACTGAAGCTTTCTTT
>TRBV25-1|TRBJ1-4|once|.
CASSESPGKLFF
TGTGCCAGCAGTGAGTCCCCTGGAAAACTGTTTTTT
>TRBV7-3|TRBJ2-1|.|.
CASSTTGSDNEQFF
TGTGCCAGCAGCACCACAGGGAGCGACAATGAGCAGTTCTTC
>TRBV13|TRBJ2-3|.|TRBD2
CASSSPGGGASTDTQYF
TGTGCCAGCAGCTCCCCAGGCGGGGGTGCTAGCACAGATACGCAGTATTTT